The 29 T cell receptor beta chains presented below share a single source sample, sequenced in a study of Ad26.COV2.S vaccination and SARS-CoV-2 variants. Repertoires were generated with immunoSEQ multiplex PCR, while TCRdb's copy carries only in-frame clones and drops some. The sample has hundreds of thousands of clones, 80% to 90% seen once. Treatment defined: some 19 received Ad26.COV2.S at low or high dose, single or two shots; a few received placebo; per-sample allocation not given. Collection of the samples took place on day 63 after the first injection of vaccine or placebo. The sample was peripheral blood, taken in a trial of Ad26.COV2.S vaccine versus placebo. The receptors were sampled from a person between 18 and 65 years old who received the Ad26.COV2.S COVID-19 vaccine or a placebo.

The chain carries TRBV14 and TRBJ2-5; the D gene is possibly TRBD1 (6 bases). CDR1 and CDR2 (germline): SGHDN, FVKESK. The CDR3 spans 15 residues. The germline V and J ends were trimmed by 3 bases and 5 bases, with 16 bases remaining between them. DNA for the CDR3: TGTGCCAGCAGCCAGGGACACCGGAGTTTCGAGACCCAGTACTTC. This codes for CASSQGHRSFETQYF.

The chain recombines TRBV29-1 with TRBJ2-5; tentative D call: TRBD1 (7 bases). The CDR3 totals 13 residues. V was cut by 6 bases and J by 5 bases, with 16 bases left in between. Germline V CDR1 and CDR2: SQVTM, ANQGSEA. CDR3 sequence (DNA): TGCAGCGTGGGGGGACAGAATTTGGAGACCCAGTACTTC. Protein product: CSVGGQNLETQYF.

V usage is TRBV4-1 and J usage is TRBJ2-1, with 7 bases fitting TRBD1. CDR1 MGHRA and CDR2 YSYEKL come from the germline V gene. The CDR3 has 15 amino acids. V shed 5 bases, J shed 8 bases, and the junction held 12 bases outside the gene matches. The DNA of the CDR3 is TGCGCCAGCAGCTACGGAGAGGGGGCGAGCGATGAGCAGTTCTTC. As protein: CASSYGEGASDEQFF.

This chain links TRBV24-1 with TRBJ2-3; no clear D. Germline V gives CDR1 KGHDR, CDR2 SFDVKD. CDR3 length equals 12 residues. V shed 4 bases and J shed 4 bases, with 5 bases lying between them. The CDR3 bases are TGTGCCACCAGTGACGAGCCAGATACGCAGTATTTT. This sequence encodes CATSDEPDTQYF.

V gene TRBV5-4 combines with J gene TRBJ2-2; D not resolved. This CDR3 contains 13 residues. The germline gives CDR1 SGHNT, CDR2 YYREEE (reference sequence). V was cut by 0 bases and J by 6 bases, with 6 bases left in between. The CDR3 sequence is CASSLGGPGELFF. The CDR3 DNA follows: TGTGCCAGCAGCTTGGGTGGACCCGGGGAGCTGTTTTTT. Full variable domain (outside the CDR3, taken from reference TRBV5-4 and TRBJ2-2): ETGVTQSPTHLIKTRGQQVTLRCSSQSGHNTVSWYQQALGQGPQFIFQYYREEENGRGNFPPRFSGLQFPNYSSELNVNALELDDSALYLCASSLGGPGELFFGEGSRLTVL.

CDR3 DNA sequence: TGTGCCAGCAGCCTGACTAGCGGGAGGAACTACGAGCAGTACTTC. Its protein is CASSLTSGRNYEQYF. This chain connects TRBV27 to TRBJ2-7; TRBD2 matches at 13 bases. J lost 3 bases, V lost 6 bases, and 5 bases had no gene match. This CDR3 region has 15 residues. Germline loops: CDR1 MNHEY, CDR2 SMNVEV (reference sequence).

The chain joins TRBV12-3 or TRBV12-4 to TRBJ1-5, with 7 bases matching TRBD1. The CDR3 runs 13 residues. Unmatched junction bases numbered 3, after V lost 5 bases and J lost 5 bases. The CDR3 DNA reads TGTGCCAGCAGTAGGGACAGAGATCAGCCCCAGCATTTT. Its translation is CASSRDRDQPQHF.

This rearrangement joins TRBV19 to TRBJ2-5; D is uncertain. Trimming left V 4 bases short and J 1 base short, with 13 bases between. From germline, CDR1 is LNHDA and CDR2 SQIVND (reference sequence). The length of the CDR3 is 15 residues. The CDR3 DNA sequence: TGTGCCAGTAGTACCGGGCCTCTCCCCCAAGAGACCCAGTACTTC. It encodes CASSTGPLPQETQYF.

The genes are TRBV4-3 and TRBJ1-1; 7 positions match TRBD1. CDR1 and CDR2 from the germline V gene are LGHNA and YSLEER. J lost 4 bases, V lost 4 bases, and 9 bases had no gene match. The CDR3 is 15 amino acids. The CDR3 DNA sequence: TGCGCCAGCAGCCTCCACAAGGGGGCGCGCACTGAAGCTTTCTTT. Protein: CASSLHKGARTEAFF.

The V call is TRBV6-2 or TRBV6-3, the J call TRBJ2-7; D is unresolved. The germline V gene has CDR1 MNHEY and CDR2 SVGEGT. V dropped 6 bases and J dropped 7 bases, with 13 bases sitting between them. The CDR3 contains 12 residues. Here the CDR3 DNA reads TGTGCCAGCAGCATGGACCGGCGGGAGCAGTACTTC. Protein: CASSMDRREQYF.

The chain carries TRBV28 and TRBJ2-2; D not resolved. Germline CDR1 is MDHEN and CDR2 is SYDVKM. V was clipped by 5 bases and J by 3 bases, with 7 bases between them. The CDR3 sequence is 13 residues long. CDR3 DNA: TGTGCCAGCAGTCCCCTAGACACCGGGGAGCTGTTTTTT. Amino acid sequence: CASSPLDTGELFF.

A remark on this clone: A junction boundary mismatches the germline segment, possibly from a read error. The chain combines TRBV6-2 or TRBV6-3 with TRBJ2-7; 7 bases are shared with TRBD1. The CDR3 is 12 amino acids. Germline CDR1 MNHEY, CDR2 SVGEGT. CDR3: CAGSYRGRRQYF. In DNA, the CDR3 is TGTGCCGGCAGTTACAGGGGCAGGAGGCAGTACTTC.

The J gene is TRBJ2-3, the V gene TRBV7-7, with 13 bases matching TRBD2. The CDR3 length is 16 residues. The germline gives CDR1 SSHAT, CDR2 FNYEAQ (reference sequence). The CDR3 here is CASSPLAGGRADTQYF. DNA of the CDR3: TGTGCTAGCTCCCCACTAGCGGGGGGGCGCGCAGATACGCAGTATTTT.

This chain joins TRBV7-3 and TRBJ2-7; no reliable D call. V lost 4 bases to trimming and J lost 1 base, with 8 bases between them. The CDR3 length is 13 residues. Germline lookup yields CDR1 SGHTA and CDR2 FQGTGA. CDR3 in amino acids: CASSYEFSYEQYF. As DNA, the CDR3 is TGTGCCAGCAGCTATGAGTTTTCCTACGAGCAGTACTTC.

This CDR3 is CASSSWGGEETQYF. In DNA, the CDR3 is TGCGCCAGCAGCTCCTGGGGAGGAGAAGAGACCCAGTACTTC. This rearrangement joins TRBV5-1 to TRBJ2-5; tentative D call: TRBD2 (6 bases). Trimming removed 3 bases from V and 3 bases from J, with 12 bases in between. The length of the CDR3 is 14 residues. Germline-derived CDR1 and CDR2 are SGHRS and YFSETQ.

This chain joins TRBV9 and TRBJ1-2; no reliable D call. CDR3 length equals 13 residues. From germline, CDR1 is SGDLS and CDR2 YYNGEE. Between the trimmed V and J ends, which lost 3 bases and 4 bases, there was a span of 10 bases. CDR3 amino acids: CASSAGSPYGYTF. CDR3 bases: TGTGCCAGCAGCGCCGGGAGTCCCTATGGCTACACCTTC.

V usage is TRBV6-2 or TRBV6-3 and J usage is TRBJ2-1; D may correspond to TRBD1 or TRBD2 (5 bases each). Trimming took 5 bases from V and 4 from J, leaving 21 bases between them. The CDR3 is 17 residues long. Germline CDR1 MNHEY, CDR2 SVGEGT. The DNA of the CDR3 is TGTGCCAGCAGTCCACTGTCAGGGAGATATGTTTACAATGAGCAGTTCTTC. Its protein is CASSPLSGRYVYNEQFF.

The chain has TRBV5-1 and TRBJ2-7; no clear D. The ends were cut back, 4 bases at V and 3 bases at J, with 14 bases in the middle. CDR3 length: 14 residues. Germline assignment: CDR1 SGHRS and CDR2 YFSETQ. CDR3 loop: CASSPIGRDYEQYF. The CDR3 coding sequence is TGCGCCAGCAGCCCAATCGGCAGAGACTACGAGCAGTACTTC.

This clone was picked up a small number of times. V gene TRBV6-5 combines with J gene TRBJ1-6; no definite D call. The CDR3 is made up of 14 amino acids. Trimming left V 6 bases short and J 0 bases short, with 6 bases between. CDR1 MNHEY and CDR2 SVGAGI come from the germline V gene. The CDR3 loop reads CASRVGSYNSPLHF. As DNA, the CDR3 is TGTGCCAGCAGGGTGGGCTCCTATAATTCACCCCTCCACTTT.

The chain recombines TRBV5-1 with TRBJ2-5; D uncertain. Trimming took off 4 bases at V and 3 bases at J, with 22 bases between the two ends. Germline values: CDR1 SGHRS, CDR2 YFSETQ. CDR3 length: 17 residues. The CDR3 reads CASSSIGGVTVKETQYF. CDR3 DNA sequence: TGCGCCAGCAGCAGTATCGGTGGCGTAACGGTAAAAGAGACCCAGTACTTC.

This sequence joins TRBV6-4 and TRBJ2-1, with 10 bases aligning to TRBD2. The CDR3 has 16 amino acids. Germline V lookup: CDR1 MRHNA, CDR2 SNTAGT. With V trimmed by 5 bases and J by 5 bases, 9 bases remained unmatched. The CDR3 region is CASSQHPSGSNNEQFF. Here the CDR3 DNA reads TGTGCCAGCAGTCAACATCCTAGCGGGAGTAACAATGAGCAGTTCTTC.

Here the CDR3 reads CASSGGLNGYTF. CDR3 DNA sequence: TGTGCCAGCAGTGGAGGGTTAAATGGCTACACCTTC. The rearrangement joins TRBV2 to TRBJ1-2; D is unresolved. Germline V lookup: CDR1 SNHLY, CDR2 FYNNEI. V dropped 4 bases and J dropped 6 bases, with 9 bases sitting between them. The CDR3 has 12 amino acids.

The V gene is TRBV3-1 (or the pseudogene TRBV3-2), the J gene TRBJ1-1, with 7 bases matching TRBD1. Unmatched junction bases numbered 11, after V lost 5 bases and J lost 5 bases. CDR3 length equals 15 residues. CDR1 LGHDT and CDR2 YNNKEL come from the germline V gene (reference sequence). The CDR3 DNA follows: TGTGCCAGCAGCTCGCACAGGGGAGATCGGACTGAAGCTTTCTTT. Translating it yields CASSSHRGDRTEAFF.

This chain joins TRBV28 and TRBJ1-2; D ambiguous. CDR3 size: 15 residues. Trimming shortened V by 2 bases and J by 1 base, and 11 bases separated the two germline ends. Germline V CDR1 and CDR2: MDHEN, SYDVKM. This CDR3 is CASSLGRPYNYGYTF. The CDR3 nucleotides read TGTGCCAGCAGTTTAGGGCGACCCTATAACTATGGCTACACCTTC.

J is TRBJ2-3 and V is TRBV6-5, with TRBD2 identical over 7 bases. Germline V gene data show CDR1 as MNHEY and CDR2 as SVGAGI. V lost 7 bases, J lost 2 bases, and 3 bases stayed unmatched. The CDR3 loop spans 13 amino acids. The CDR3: CASKTSDTDTQYF. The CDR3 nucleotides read TGTGCCAGCAAAACTAGCGACACAGATACGCAGTATTTT.

In nucleotides, the CDR3 is TGCGCCAGCAGCCCTTCGTGGCGGGGGCAAGAGACCCAGTACTTC. Encoded protein: CASSPSWRGQETQYF. The chain links TRBV4-3 to TRBJ2-5; 7 bases align to TRBD2. V lost 4 bases, J lost 2 bases, and 7 bases stayed unmatched. Looked up from germline, CDR1 is LGHNA and CDR2 is YSLEER. The CDR3 contains 15 residues.

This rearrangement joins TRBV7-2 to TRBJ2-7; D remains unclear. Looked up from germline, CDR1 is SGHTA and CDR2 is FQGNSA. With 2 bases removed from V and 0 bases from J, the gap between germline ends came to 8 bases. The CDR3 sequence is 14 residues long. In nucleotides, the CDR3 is TGTGCCAGCAGCTTAATCGAGAGCTCCTACGAGCAGTACTTC. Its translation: CASSLIESSYEQYF.

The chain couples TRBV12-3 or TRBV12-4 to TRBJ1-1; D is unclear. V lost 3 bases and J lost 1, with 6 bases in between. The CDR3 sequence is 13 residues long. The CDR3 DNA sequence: TGTGCCAGCAGTTTCTACACGAACACTGAAGCTTTCTTT. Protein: CASSFYTNTEAFF.

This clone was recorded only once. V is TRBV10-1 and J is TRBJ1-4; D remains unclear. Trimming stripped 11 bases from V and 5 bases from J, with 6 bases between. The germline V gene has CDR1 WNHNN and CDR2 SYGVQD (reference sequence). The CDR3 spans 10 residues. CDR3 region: CASKNEKLFF. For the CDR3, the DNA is TGCGCCTCCAAAAATGAAAAACTGTTTTTT.